This T cell receptor (beta chain) emerged from a study of cytomegalovirus exposure and HLA in healthy donors. Looking at the study overall: The same platform used for the 666 first-cohort repertoires was also used for the approximately 120 validation repertoires, as a later analysis reported. Study conclusions and caveats: In the 100 to 150 validation repertoires, about 94% of cluster scores exceeded 0, per a later analysis. Associated with cytomegalovirus, according to the listing, were 150 to 200 TCR beta chains.

There are a few counts of this clone. Antigen specificity is unknown. The CDR3 totals 12 residues. Between the trimmed V and J ends, which lost 10 bases and 2 bases, there was a span of 11 bases. Germline-derived CDR1 and CDR2 are SNHLY and FYNNEI. Sequencing used immunoSEQ multiplex PCR; TCRdb keeps in-frame clones, though not all of them. This sample has about 360,000 clones, with 86% found just once. The sample taken for sequencing was PBMCs. This sequence joins TRBV2 and TRBJ1-2, with D unclear. The clonotype originates from a woman aged 18-29 years in good health and CMV-seronegative. The CDR3 coding sequence is TGTGCCACACTATATTCGAACTATGGCTACACCTTC. It specifies CATLYSNYGYTF.